The rows below give T cell receptor beta chains drawn from one sample of a study of Ad26.COV2.S vaccination and SARS-CoV-2 variants. Libraries were prepared by immunoSEQ multiplex PCR; TCRdb keeps only in-frame clonotypes and omits some of them. In the table there are roughly 700,000 clones, around 89% of which are singletons. The sequencing here drew on peripheral blood, taken in a trial of Ad26.COV2.S vaccine versus placebo. Receptor source: a person between 18 and 65 years old who received the Ad26.COV2.S COVID-19 vaccine or a placebo. The conserved cysteine and the conserved F or W are not part of the CDR3 here. A D gene is named only where the DNA matches it firmly.

V,D,CDR3
TRBV6-5,NA,ASSHPPEQY
TRBV13,TRBD2,ASSSTSGVREQY
TRBV11-1,TRBD2,ASSLQLAGGSEQF
TRBV18,NA,ASSPPEDRNTIY
TRBV10-3,TRBD1,AITGQENTEAF
TRBV30,NA,AWSVSAYEQY
TRBV29-1,NA,SVRGPPAF
TRBV14,NA,ASSQDPGYGYT
TRBV15,TRBD2,ATSRDRAGGQETQY
TRBV10-1,TRBD2,ASREGLAGTDTQY
TRBV5-6,TRBD1,ASSFTGGYGYT
TRBV24-1,NA,ATSDLRSRAGYNEQF
TRBV30,NA,AWSGDLGEAF
TRBV9,TRBD1,ASSPPTGVYEQY
TRBV30,TRBD2,AWSGVAGGEQY
TRBV4-2,NA,ASSQVLPSGGNTIY
TRBV4-1,TRBD1,ASSLAGQGYGYT
TRBV5-1,NA,ASSFVGSTGNTIY
TRBV5-1,NA,ASSLRDFQETQY
TRBV27,TRBD1,ASSLALGTGGVFGYT
TRBV12-3/TRBV12-4,NA,ASTIRGGETQY